What follows are 29 T cell receptor beta chains derived from one specimen sequenced in a study of cytomegalovirus exposure and HLA in healthy donors. PCR amplification relied on 60 Vbeta primers (plus 13 Jbeta primers). Profiled with immunoSEQ multiplex PCR; TCRdb holds only in-frame clones, not every one. Of approximately 89,000 clones detected, roughly 60% appear once; the ten largest clones hold 5.5%. What was sequenced was PBMCs. These receptors were obtained from a woman younger than 45 in good health and CMV-seropositive.

V gene TRBV5-6 combines with J gene TRBJ1-2; 11 bases line up with TRBD1. After removal of 1 base from V and 3 bases from J, the junction contained 5 bases not matched to a gene. The CDR3 length is 16 residues. The germline CDR1 and CDR2 sequences are SGHDT and YYEEEE. Here the CDR3 reads CASSLRGQGVYYGYTF. The CDR3 bases are TGTGCCAGCAGCTTGCGGGGACAGGGGGTGTACTATGGCTACACCTTC.

This chain joins TRBV19 and TRBJ2-1; D is possibly TRBD1 (5 bases). In germline, CDR1 is LNHDA, CDR2 SQIVND (reference sequence). The V gene lost 10 bases and the J gene lost 0 bases, with 19 bases spanning the gap. The CDR3 sequence is 16 residues long. CDR3 protein: CATRRQLSSSYNEQFF. The CDR3, as DNA: TGTGCCACCCGCCGACAGCTATCGAGCTCCTACAATGAGCAGTTCTTC.

The V gene is TRBV6-5, the J gene TRBJ2-7, with D maybe TRBD1 (6 bases). The CDR3 consists of 14 residues. V was shortened by 6 bases and J by 5 bases, with 17 bases between the two germline ends. The germline V gene has CDR1 MNHEY and CDR2 SVGAGI. Here the CDR3 DNA reads TGTGCCAGCAGGAACACAGGGAATGTAGACGAGCAGTACTTC. As protein: CASRNTGNVDEQYF.

The chain combines TRBV19 with TRBJ2-4; a possible D gene is TRBD1 (6 bases). Germline values: CDR1 LNHDA, CDR2 SQIVND (reference sequence). Trimming left V 1 base short and J 0 bases short, with 13 bases between. This CDR3 spans 17 amino acids. The CDR3 nucleotides are TGTGCCAGTAGTATAGCCCAGGGGACACTAGCCAAAAACATTCAGTACTTC. Its translation is CASSIAQGTLAKNIQYF.

The rearrangement uses TRBV2 and TRBJ2-5, with TRBD1 identical over 11 bases. Trimming removed 9 bases from V and 6 bases from J; junction bases left unmatched: 3. Germline CDR1 and CDR2: SNHLY and FYNNEI. CDR3 length: 12 residues. Here the CDR3 reads CASGTGGKTQYF. CDR3 nucleotides: TGTGCCAGTGGGACAGGGGGGAAGACCCAGTACTTC.

J is TRBJ2-5 and V is TRBV4-2, with a possible D match to TRBD2 (7 bases). Between the trimmed V and J ends, which lost 1 base and 4 bases, there was a span of 16 bases. Germline-derived CDR1 and CDR2 are LGHNA and YNFKEQ. The CDR3 runs to 16 residues. The CDR3 bases are TGTGCCAGCAGCCAAGCAGGTGGGGGGGCCCCAGAGACCCAGTACTTC. Translation gives CASSQAGGGAPETQYF.

Notes on this clone: The same CDR3 arises from other DNA sequences in this sample as well. The chain combines TRBV9 with TRBJ2-6, with a weak D call TRBD2 (7 bases). V gave up 4 bases and J gave up 0 bases, with 20 bases separating them. The CDR3 length is 19 residues. CDR1 and CDR2 (germline): SGDLS, YYNGEE. Here the CDR3 reads CASSPRTGGEISGANVLTF. The CDR3 DNA sequence: TGTGCCAGCAGCCCGAGGACGGGGGGCGAAATCTCTGGGGCCAACGTCCTGACTTTC.

This clone was detected once. V is TRBV5-1 and J is TRBJ1-2; a weak D match, TRBD1 (6 bases). V lost 0 bases and J 0 bases, leaving 9 bases between the germline ends. In germline, CDR1 is SGHRS, CDR2 YFSETQ. CDR3 length: 15 amino acids. The CDR3: CASSLEGHPNYGYTF. CDR3 bases: TGCGCCAGCAGCTTGGAGGGACATCCTAACTATGGCTACACCTTC.

This rearrangement joins TRBV7-2 to TRBJ2-3, with D possibly matching TRBD2 (6 bases). The CDR3 is 15 amino acids. Germline V gene sequence: CDR1 SGHTA, CDR2 FQGNSA. V gave up 1 base and J gave up 0 bases, with 8 bases separating them. The chain's CDR3 is CASSLGLVSTDTQYF. Written as DNA, the CDR3 is TGTGCCAGCAGCTTAGGACTAGTTAGCACAGATACGCAGTATTTT.

The chain recombines TRBV28 with TRBJ2-7; 9 nucleotides agree with TRBD1. Germline lookup yields CDR1 MDHEN and CDR2 SYDVKM. Germline trimming cut 5 bases from V and 2 bases from J; bases unmatched to any gene: 7. The CDR3 has 15 residues. The CDR3 reads CASSITTGGPYEQYF. The CDR3 coding sequence is TGTGCCAGCAGTATTACGACAGGGGGACCCTACGAGCAGTACTTC.

The V call is TRBV5-1, the J call TRBJ2-1, with 7 bases fitting TRBD2. V lost 4 bases to trimming and J lost 3 bases; unmatched junction nucleotides: 10. Germline loops: CDR1 SGHRS, CDR2 YFSETQ. The length of the CDR3 is 16 residues. The CDR3 sequence is CASSAPSGGDYNEQFF. In DNA form, the CDR3 reads TGCGCCAGCAGCGCCCCGTCTGGGGGGGACTACAATGAGCAGTTCTTC. The entire variable domain, with the rest obtained from reference TRBV5-1 and TRBJ2-1, is as follows: KAGVTQTPRYLIKTRGQQVTLSCSPISGHRSVSWYQQTPGQGLQFLFEYFSETQRNKGNFPGRFSGRQFSNSRSEMNVSTLELGDSALYLCASSAPSGGDYNEQFFGPGTRLTVL.

The chain joins TRBV12-5 to TRBJ1-1; weak D call: TRBD1 (5 bases). V shed 2 bases and J shed 7 bases, with 20 bases lying between them. CDR1 and CDR2 (germline): LGHNT, FRNRAP. The CDR3 length is 16 residues. The CDR3 DNA reads as TGTGCTAGTGGTTTGTTTCGGACAAGCTGGATGTTTGAAGCTTTCTTT. This sequence encodes CASGLFRTSWMFEAFF.

The chain combines TRBV7-3 with TRBJ1-3; D unclear. CDR3 length: 14 residues. The germline CDR1 and CDR2 sequences are SGHTA and FQGTGA. Between the trimmed V and J ends, which lost 2 bases and 4 bases, there was a span of 9 bases. DNA of the CDR3: TGTGCCAGCAGCTTAGGTCCTGGCGGAAACACCATATATTTT. It translates to CASSLGPGGNTIYF.

The chain recombines TRBV9 with TRBJ1-1; possible D gene TRBD1, 5 bases. The germline V gene has CDR1 SGDLS and CDR2 YYNGEE. V lost 6 bases and J 2 bases, leaving 11 bases between the germline ends. The CDR3 is 13 amino acids. DNA for the CDR3: TGTGCCAGCACTGACAGCCCCAACACTGAAGCTTTCTTT. This codes for CASTDSPNTEAFF.

The chain couples TRBV5-1 to TRBJ1-2, with 9 bases that match TRBD1. The V gene's germline CDR1 is SGHRS and CDR2 YFSETQ. Trimming cost V 3 bases and J 3 bases; bases outside gene matches: 6. This CDR3 has 15 amino acids. The CDR3 sequence: CASSWGDREDYGYTF. The DNA of the CDR3 is TGCGCCAGCAGCTGGGGGGACAGGGAGGACTATGGCTACACCTTC.

This chain connects TRBV14 to TRBJ1-2; D uncertain. Germline V gene sequence: CDR1 SGHDN, CDR2 FVKESK. The CDR3 totals 13 residues. Deletions cut 3 bases from V and 2 bases from J, with 7 bases between. In nucleotides, the CDR3 is TGTGCCAGCAGCCACGGAGCCAACTATGGCTACACCTTC. Translated: CASSHGANYGYTF.

The chain carries TRBV6-5 and TRBJ1-1, with D possibly being TRBD1 (5 bases). The length of the CDR3 is 13 residues. Trimming took off 8 bases at V and 4 bases at J, with 14 bases between the two ends. CDR1 MNHEY and CDR2 SVGAGI come from the germline V gene. CDR3 sequence reads: CASGQTVVTEAFF. CDR3 DNA sequence: TGTGCCAGCGGTCAGACAGTTGTCACTGAAGCTTTCTTT.

The gene calls are TRBV11-2 and TRBJ1-2, with 7 bases fitting TRBD1. Germline CDR1 SGHAT, CDR2 FQNNGV. The CDR3 consists of 14 residues. With 5 bases clipped from V and 7 bases from J, the junction kept 10 bases outside the gene matches. The CDR3 loop reads CASSPVTGLGGYTF. In nucleotides, the CDR3 is TGTGCCAGCAGCCCCGTGACAGGGTTAGGTGGCTACACCTTC.

The rearrangement links TRBV7-2 to TRBJ2-7; TRBD2 is a possible D gene (6 bases). This CDR3 has 16 residues. CDR1 SGHTA and CDR2 FQGNSA come from the germline V gene. V shed 1 base and J shed 0 bases, with 13 bases lying between them. CDR3 in DNA: TGTGCCAGCAGCTTAGGACCTAGCGTAAGCTCCTACGAGCAGTACTTC. Its protein is CASSLGPSVSSYEQYF.

The chain carries TRBV28 and TRBJ1-2; no reliable D call. CDR1 and CDR2 from the germline V gene are MDHEN and SYDVKM. The CDR3 has 13 amino acids. The V and J ends lost 5 bases and 2 bases respectively, with 9 bases between them. CDR3 region: CASSPVFNYGYTF. For the CDR3, the DNA is TGTGCCAGCAGTCCGGTTTTCAACTATGGCTACACCTTC.

This chain joins TRBV7-9 and TRBJ2-5, with D possibly matching TRBD2 (6 bases). This CDR3 is 16 amino acids long. Germline V gene data show CDR1 as SEHNR and CDR2 as FQNEAQ (reference sequence). Trimming cost V 1 base and J 0 bases, with 12 bases left between them. The DNA of the CDR3 is TGTGCCAGCAGCTTAGGCGGGGCAGCGTACCAAGAGACCCAGTACTTC. It specifies CASSLGGAAYQETQYF.

The rearrangement links TRBV27 to TRBJ1-5; D gene unclear. The CDR3 extends over 12 amino acids. Germline V gene data show CDR1 as MNHEY and CDR2 as SMNVEV (reference sequence). V was shortened by 3 bases and J by 6 bases, with 6 bases between the two germline ends. The DNA of the CDR3 is TGTGCCAGCAGTTTCGTCGGTCAGCCCCAGCATTTT. It is translated as CASSFVGQPQHF.

The sample holds a few counts of this clone. The chain couples TRBV10-3 to TRBJ1-1; no clear D gene. V gave up 4 bases and J gave up 1 base, with 7 bases separating them. This CDR3 spans 13 amino acids. The germline V gene has CDR1 ENHRY and CDR2 SYGVKD. In DNA form, the CDR3 reads TGTGCCATCAGTGCCGGAGGGAACACTGAAGCTTTCTTT. This codes for CAISAGGNTEAFF.

This rearrangement joins TRBV5-1 to TRBJ1-1, with D possibly TRBD1 on 6 matching bases. The CDR3 length is 14 residues. Germline lookup yields CDR1 SGHRS and CDR2 YFSETQ. The V end was cut by 5 bases, the J end by 0 bases, with 11 bases between. The DNA for the CDR3 is TGCGCCAGCAGGAGTGGACAGATGAACACTGAAGCTTTCTTT. Protein: CASRSGQMNTEAFF.

V gene TRBV27 combines with J gene TRBJ2-2; 11 bases agree with TRBD2. Germline V lookup: CDR1 MNHEY, CDR2 SMNVEV (reference sequence). The CDR3 totals 17 residues. V was pared by 6 bases and J by 3 bases, with 9 bases of the junction left unmatched. This chain's CDR3 is CASRRRGGLADTGELFF. The DNA of the CDR3 is TGTGCCAGCAGACGTCGGGGGGGACTAGCGGACACCGGGGAGCTGTTTTTT.

This clone was detected only once. An end of the junction does not agree with germline; a read error may underlie this. The V and J genes are TRBV7-9 and TRBJ1-5, with 7 bases matching TRBD1. The germline gives CDR1 SEHNR, CDR2 FQNEAQ (reference sequence). The CDR3 covers 15 residues. In DNA, the CDR3 is TGTTCCAGCGGCCGAGAGGGGGCGTTGAATCAGCCCCAGCATTTT. This translates into CSSGREGALNQPQHF. The variable domain in full, with the rest retrieved from reference TRBV7-9 and TRBJ1-5, is DTGVSQNPRHKITKRGQNVTFRCDPISEHNRLYWYRQTLGQGPEFLTYFQNEAQLEKSRLLSDRFSAERPKGSFSTLEIQRTEQGDSAMYLCSSGREGALNQPQHFGDGTRLSIL.

The V call is TRBV11-2, the J call TRBJ1-5; no firm D call. Germline assignment: CDR1 SGHAT and CDR2 FQNNGV. The CDR3 loop spans 14 amino acids. V gave up 5 bases and J gave up 2 bases, with 10 bases separating them. CDR3 nucleotides: TGTGCCAGCAGCCAAGACTGGGGCAATCAGCCCCAGCATTTT. Its protein product is CASSQDWGNQPQHF.

This clone was seen just once. The chain is built from TRBV15 and TRBJ1-2; perhaps TRBD1 as D (6 bases). Trimming stripped 2 bases from V and 10 bases from J, with 11 bases between. Germline assignment: CDR1 LNHNV and CDR2 YYDKDF (reference sequence). This CDR3 contains 12 residues. CDR3 loop: CATSRPDSLYTF. CDR3 coding DNA: TGTGCCACCAGCAGACCGGACAGTCTCTACACCTTC. Using reference TRBV15 and TRBJ1-2 for the parts outside the CDR3, the full variable domain is DAMVIQNPRYQVTQFGKPVTLSCSQTLNHNVMYWYQQKSSQAPKLLFHYYDKDFNNEADTPDNFQSRRPNTSFCFLDIRSPGLGDTAMYLCATSRPDSLYTFGSGTRLTVV.

The gene calls are TRBV5-6 and TRBJ2-7; TRBD2 matches at 13 bases. The germline gives CDR1 SGHDT, CDR2 YYEEEE. Losses at the gene ends were 2 bases for V and 2 bases for J; bases not matched to a gene: 1. The CDR3 has 15 residues. CDR3 protein: CASSFGLAGAYEQYF. CDR3 nucleotides: TGTGCCAGCAGCTTTGGACTAGCGGGGGCCTACGAGCAGTACTTC. Drawing the rest from reference TRBV5-6 and TRBJ2-7, the complete variable domain is DAGVTQSPTHLIKTRGQQVTLRCSPKSGHDTVSWYQQALGQGPQFIFQYYEEEERQRGNFPDRFSGHQFPNYSSELNVNALLLGDSALYLCASSFGLAGAYEQYFGPGTRLTVT.